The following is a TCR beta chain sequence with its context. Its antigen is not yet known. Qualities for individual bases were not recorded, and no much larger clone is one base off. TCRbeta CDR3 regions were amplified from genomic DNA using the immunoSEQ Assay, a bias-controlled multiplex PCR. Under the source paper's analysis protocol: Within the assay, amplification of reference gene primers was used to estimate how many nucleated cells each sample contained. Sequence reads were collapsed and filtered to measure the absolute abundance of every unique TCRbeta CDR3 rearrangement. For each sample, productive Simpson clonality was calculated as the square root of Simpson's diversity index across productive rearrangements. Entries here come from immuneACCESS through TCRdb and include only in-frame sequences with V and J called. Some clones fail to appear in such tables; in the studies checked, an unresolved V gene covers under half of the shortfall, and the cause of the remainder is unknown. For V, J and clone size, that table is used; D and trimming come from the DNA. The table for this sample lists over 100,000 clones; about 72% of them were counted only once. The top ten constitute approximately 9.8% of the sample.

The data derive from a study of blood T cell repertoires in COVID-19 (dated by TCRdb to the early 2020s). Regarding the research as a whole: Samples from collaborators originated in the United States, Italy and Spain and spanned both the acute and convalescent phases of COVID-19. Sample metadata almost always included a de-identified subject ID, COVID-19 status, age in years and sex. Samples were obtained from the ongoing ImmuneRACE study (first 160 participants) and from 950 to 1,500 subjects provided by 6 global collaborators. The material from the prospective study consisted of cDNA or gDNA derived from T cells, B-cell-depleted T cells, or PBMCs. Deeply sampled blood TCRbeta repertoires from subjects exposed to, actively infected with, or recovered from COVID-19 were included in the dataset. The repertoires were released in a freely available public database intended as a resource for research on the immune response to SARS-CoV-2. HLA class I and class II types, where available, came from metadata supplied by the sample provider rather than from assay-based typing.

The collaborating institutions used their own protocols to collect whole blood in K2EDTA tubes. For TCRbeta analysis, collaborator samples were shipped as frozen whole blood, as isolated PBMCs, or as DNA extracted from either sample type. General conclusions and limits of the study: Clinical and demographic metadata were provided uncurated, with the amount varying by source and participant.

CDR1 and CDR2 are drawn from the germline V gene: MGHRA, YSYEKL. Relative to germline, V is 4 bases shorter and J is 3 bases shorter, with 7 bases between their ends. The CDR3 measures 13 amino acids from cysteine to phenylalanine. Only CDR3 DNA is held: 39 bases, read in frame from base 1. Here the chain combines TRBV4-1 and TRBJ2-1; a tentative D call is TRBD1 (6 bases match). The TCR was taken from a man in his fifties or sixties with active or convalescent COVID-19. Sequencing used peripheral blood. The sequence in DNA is TGCGCCAGCAGCCGGGGGCACTACAATGAGCAGTTCTTC. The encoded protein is CASSRGHYNEQFF.